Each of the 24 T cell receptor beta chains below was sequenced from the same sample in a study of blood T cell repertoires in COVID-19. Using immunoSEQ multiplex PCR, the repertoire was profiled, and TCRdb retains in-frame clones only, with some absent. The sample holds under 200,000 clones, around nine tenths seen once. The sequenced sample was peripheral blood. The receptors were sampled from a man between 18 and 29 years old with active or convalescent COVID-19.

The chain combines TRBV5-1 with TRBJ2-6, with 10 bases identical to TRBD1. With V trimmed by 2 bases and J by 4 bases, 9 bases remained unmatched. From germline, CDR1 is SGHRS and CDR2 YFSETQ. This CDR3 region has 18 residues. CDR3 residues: CASSFSRDRGPGANVLTF. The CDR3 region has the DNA TGCGCCAGCAGCTTCTCCCGGGACAGGGGACCAGGGGCCAACGTCCTGACTTTC.

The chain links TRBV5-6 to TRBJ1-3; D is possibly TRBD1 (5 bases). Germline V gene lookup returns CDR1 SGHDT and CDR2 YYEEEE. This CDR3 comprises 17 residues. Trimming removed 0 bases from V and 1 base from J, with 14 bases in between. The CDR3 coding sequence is TGTGCCAGCAGCTTGGCGGCAGGGCGTGCATCTGGAAACACCATATATTTT. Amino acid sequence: CASSLAAGRASGNTIYF.

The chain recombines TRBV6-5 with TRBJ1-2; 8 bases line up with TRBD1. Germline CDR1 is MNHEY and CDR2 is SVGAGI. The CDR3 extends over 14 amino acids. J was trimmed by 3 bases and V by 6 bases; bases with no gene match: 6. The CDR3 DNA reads TGTGCCAGCAGACAGGGGGGAAACGACTATGGCTACACCTTC. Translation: CASRQGGNDYGYTF.

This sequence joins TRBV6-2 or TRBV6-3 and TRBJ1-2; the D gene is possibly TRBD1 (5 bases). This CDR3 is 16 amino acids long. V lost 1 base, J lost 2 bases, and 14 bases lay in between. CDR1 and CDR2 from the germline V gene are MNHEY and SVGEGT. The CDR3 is CASSYYLQVLNYGYTF. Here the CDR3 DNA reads TGTGCCAGCAGTTACTATTTACAGGTCCTCAACTATGGCTACACCTTC.

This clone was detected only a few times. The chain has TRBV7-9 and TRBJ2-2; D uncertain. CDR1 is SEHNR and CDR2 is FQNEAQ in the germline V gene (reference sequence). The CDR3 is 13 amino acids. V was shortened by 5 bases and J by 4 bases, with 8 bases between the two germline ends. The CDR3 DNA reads TGTGCCAGCAGCCCGTCCCCCACCGGGGAGCTGTTTTTT. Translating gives CASSPSPTGELFF.

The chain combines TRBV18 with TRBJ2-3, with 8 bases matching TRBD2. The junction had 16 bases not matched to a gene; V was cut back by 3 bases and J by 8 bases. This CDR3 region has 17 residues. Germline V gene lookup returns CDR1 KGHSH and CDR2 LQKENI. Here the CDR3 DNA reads TGTGCCAGCTCACCCAACCCGCCGGCGGGAGGTTCTGGTACGCAGTATTTT. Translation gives CASSPNPPAGGSGTQYF.

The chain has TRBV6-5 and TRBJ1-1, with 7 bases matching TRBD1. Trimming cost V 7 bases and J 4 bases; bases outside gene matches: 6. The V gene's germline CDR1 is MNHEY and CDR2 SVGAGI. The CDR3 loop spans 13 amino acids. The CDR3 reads CASTRQGSTEAFF. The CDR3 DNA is TGTGCCAGCACCAGACAGGGAAGCACTGAAGCTTTCTTT.

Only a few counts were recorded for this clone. CDR3 coding DNA: TGTGCCAGCAGTGAAGTCACGGGGGGCAATCAGCCCCAGCATTTT. Translation: CASSEVTGGNQPQHF. This chain uses TRBV2 with TRBJ1-5; possible D gene TRBD1, 5 bases. The CDR3 loop spans 15 amino acids. V was shortened by 1 base and J by 2 bases, with 9 bases between the two germline ends. Germline loops: CDR1 SNHLY, CDR2 FYNNEI. Full variable domain (rest looked up from reference TRBV2 and TRBJ1-5): EPEVTQTPSHQVTQMGQEVILRCVPISNHLYFYWYRQILGQKVEFLVSFYNNEISEKSEIFDDQFSVERPDGSNFTLKIRSTKLEDSAMYFCASSEVTGGNQPQHFGDGTRLSIL.

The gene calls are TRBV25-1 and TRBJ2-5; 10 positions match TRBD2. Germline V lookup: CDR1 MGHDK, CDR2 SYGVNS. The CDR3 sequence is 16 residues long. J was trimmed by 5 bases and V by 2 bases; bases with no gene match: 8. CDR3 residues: CASSENTSGKRETQYF. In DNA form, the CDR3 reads TGTGCCAGCAGTGAAAATACTAGCGGGAAGAGGGAGACCCAGTACTTC.

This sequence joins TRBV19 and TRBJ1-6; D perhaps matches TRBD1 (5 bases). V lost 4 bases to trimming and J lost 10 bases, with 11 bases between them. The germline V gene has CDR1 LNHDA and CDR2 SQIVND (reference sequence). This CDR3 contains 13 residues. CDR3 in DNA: TGTGCCAGTAGTAGCCAGGGTGGCTCACCCCTCCACTTT. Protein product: CASSSQGGSPLHF.

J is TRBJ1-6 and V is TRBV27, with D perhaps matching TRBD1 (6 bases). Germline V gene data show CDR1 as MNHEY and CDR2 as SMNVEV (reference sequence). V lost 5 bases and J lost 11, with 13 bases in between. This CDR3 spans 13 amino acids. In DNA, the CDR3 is TGTGCCAGCAGTCGGGGGGCGGGGACACCCCTCCACTTT. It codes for CASSRGAGTPLHF.

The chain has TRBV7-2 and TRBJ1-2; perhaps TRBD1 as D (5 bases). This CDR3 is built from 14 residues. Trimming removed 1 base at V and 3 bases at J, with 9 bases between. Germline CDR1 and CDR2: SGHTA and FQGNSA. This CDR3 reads CASSLGGTDYGYTF. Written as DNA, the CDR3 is TGTGCCAGCAGCTTAGGTGGGACTGACTATGGCTACACCTTC.

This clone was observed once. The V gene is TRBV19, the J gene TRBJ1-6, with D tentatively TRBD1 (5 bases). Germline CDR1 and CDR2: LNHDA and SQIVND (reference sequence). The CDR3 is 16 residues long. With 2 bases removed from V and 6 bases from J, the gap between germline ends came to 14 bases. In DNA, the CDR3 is TGTGCCAGTAGTATATCGGGCAGGGTTGGTAATTCACCCCTCCACTTT. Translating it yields CASSISGRVGNSPLHF.

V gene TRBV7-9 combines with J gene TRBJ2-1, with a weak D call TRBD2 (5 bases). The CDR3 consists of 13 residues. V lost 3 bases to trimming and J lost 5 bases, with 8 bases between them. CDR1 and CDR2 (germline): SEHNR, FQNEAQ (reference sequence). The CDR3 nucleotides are TGTGCCAGCAGCTTTGACTACGACAATGAGCAGTTCTTC. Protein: CASSFDYDNEQFF.

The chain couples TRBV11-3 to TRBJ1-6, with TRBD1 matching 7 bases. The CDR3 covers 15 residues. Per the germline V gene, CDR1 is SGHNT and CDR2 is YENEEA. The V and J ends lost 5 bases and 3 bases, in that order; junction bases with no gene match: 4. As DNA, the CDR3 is TGTGCCAGCAGCGAATGGGACAGCTATAATTCACCCCTCCACTTT. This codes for CASSEWDSYNSPLHF.

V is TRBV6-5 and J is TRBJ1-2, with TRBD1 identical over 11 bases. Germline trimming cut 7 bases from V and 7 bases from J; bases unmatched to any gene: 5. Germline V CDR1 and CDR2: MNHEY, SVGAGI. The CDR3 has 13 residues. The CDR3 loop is CASIWTGGSGYTF. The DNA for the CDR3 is TGTGCCAGCATATGGACAGGGGGCAGTGGCTACACCTTC.

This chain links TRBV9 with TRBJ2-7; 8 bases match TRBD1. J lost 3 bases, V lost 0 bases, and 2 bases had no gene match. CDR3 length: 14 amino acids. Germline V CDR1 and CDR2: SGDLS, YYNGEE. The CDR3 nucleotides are TGTGCCAGCAGCGTAGGACAGGGGTTCTACGAGCAGTACTTC. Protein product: CASSVGQGFYEQYF.

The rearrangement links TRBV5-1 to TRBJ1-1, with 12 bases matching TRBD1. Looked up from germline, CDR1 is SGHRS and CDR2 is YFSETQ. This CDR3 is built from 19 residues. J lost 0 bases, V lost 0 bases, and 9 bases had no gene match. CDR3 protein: CASSLAPGQGAGMNTEAFF. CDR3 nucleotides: TGCGCCAGCAGCTTGGCCCCGGGACAGGGGGCGGGGATGAACACTGAAGCTTTCTTT.

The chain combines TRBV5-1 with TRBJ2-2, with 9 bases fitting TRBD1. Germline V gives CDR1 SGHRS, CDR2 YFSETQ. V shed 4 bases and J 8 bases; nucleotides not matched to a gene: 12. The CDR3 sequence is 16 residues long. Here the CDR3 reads CASSATGGVRAGELFF. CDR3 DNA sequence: TGCGCCAGCAGCGCTACAGGGGGCGTCAGAGCTGGGGAGCTGTTTTTT.

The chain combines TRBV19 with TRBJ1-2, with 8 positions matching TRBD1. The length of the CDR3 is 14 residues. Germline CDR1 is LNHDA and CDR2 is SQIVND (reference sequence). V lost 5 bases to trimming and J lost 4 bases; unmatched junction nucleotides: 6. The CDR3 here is CASSFRDRIYGYTF. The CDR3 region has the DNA TGTGCCAGTAGTTTTCGGGACAGGATCTATGGCTACACCTTC.

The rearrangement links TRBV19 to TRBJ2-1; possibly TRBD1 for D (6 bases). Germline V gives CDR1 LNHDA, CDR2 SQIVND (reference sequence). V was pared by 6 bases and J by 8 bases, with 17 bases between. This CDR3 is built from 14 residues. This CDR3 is CASRNPTGYDEQFF. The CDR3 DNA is TGTGCCAGTAGGAATCCAACAGGGTACGATGAGCAGTTCTTC.

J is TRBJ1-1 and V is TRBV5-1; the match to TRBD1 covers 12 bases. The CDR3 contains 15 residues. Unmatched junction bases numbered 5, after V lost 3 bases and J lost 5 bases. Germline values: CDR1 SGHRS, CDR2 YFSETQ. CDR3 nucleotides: TGCGCCAGCAGCTGGGGACAGGGGGCGCATACTGAAGCTTTCTTT. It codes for CASSWGQGAHTEAFF.

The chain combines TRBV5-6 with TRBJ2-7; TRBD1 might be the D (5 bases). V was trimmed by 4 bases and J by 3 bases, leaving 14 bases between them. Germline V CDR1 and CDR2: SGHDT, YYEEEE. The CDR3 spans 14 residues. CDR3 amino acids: CASSPSRADYEQYF. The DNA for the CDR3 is TGTGCCAGCAGCCCGAGCAGGGCCGACTACGAGCAGTACTTC.

The CDR3 protein is CASSRLAAGSGELFF. The CDR3 DNA follows: TGTGCCAGCAGCCGACTAGCGGCCGGTTCCGGGGAGCTGTTTTTT. The genes are TRBV3-1 (or the pseudogene TRBV3-2) and TRBJ2-2, with 9 bases that match TRBD2. Germline V gene data show CDR1 as LGHDT and CDR2 as YNNKEL (reference sequence). This CDR3 comprises 15 residues. The junction had 6 bases not matched to a gene; V was cut back by 4 bases and J by 6 bases.